Shown below are 15 T cell receptor beta chains from a single sample sequenced in a study of shared clonotypes between healthy human individuals. Repertoires were generated with immunoSEQ multiplex PCR, while TCRdb's copy carries only in-frame clones and drops some. The table shows over a million clones, with 78% occurring only once. Sequencing was carried out using memory CD4+ T cells from PBMCs. Specified subset: CD45RA-negative fraction. The receptors were sampled from a man aged 18 to 30 in good health. Some clones in this sample may be carry-over from other donors' samples.

This sequence joins TRBV18 and TRBJ2-1; D is unclear. Germline lookup yields CDR1 KGHSH and CDR2 LQKENI. The V end lost 3 bases, the J end lost 8 bases, and 17 bases lay between the germline ends. The CDR3 is 15 residues long. The CDR3 sequence is CASSPSLMIAYEQFF. The CDR3 DNA reads as TGTGCCAGCTCACCTTCCCTTATGATAGCTTATGAGCAGTTCTTC.

The V call is TRBV28, the J call TRBJ2-1, with TRBD2 identical over 12 bases. CDR3 size: 15 residues. Germline CDR1 and CDR2: MDHEN and SYDVKM. The V gene end was trimmed by 10 bases and the J gene end by 7 bases; junction bases not matched to a gene: 11. The CDR3 nucleotides read TGTGCCACCTCGACTAGCGGGAGCTCAGGGAATGAGCAGTTCTTC. Its protein is CATSTSGSSGNEQFF.

As regards this clone: Other DNA sequences of this sample code for an identical CDR3. CDR3 nucleotide sequence: TGTGCCAGCAGTTTTGGGGGAACAGATACGCAGTATTTT. It is translated as CASSFGGTDTQYF. The chain joins TRBV28 to TRBJ2-3, with D possibly being TRBD1 or TRBD2 (5 bases each). V was clipped by 3 bases and J by 3 bases, with 7 bases between them. CDR3 length: 13 residues. The V gene's germline CDR1 is MDHEN and CDR2 SYDVKM.

About this clone itself: This may be a read error, as it is one base from a much larger clone. The V gene is TRBV7-6, the J gene TRBJ2-7; tentative D call: TRBD2 (5 bases). Looked up from germline, CDR1 is SGHVS and CDR2 is FNYEAQ. The CDR3 consists of 15 residues. The ends were cut back, 1 base at V and 0 bases at J, with 10 bases in the middle. The DNA for the CDR3 is TGTGCCAGCAGCTTAGGGCCAGGACTCTCCTACGAGCAGTACTTC. Translating it yields CASSLGPGLSYEQYF.

Comment on this clone: Other nucleotide sequences from this sample produce the same CDR3. V and J are TRBV7-3 and TRBJ2-7, with 9 nucleotides matching TRBD1. V was pared by 2 bases and J by 2 bases, with 1 base of the junction left unmatched. CDR3 length: 14 amino acids. Germline CDR1 reads SGHTA; CDR2 reads FQGTGA. The CDR3 nucleotides are TGTGCCAGCAGCTTAGGACAGGGGACCTACGAGCAGTACTTC. This translates into CASSLGQGTYEQYF. The full variable domain, in which reference TRBV7-3 and TRBJ2-7 provide the parts outside the CDR3, is GAGVSQTPSNKVTEKGKYVELRCDPISGHTALYWYRQSLGQGPEFLIYFQGTGAADDSGLPNDRFFAVRPEGSVSTLKIQRTERGDSAVYLCASSLGQGTYEQYFGPGTRLTVT.

J is TRBJ1-5 and V is TRBV18; the D is unclear. Trimming took off 5 bases at V and 6 bases at J, with 17 bases between the two ends. The length of the CDR3 is 15 residues. Germline lookup yields CDR1 KGHSH and CDR2 LQKENI. The CDR3 is CASSEGTRVAQPQHF. The CDR3 nucleotides are TGTGCCAGCTCAGAAGGTACGAGGGTGGCTCAGCCCCAGCATTTT.

The chain is built from TRBV6-6 and TRBJ1-3; D is unclear. The V gene's germline CDR1 is MNHNY and CDR2 SVGAGI (reference sequence). V was cut by 2 bases and J by 3 bases, with 8 bases left in between. This CDR3 has 14 amino acids. CDR3 sequence reads: CASSYPESGNTIYF. The CDR3 DNA reads as TGTGCCAGCAGTTACCCAGAGAGTGGAAACACCATATATTTT.

This chain uses TRBV6-1 with TRBJ1-3; tentative D call: TRBD1 (6 bases). Germline CDR1 reads MNHNS; CDR2 reads SASEGT. Trimming removed 5 bases at V and 5 bases at J, with 13 bases between. The CDR3 has 14 amino acids. The CDR3 DNA is TGTGCCAGCAGTTTACAGGGAACGAGAAACACCATATATTTT. Translating it yields CASSLQGTRNTIYF.

The J gene is TRBJ1-4, the V gene TRBV2; the match to TRBD1 covers 7 bases. Germline assignment: CDR1 SNHLY and CDR2 FYNNEI. This CDR3 region has 16 residues. The junction had 8 bases not matched to a gene; V was cut back by 3 bases and J by 4 bases. The CDR3 region is CASSEAGTAYNEKLFF. The CDR3 region has the DNA TGTGCCAGCAGTGAGGCCGGGACAGCCTATAATGAAAAACTGTTTTTT.

The V gene is TRBV6-6, the J gene TRBJ1-1, with D perhaps TRBD1 (5 bases). The CDR3 spans 13 residues. In germline, CDR1 is MNHNY, CDR2 SVGAGI (reference sequence). Deletions cut 5 bases from V and 4 bases from J, with 11 bases between. CDR3 amino acids: CASSLLGATEAFF. The CDR3 nucleotides are TGTGCCAGCAGTCTGCTTGGGGCCACTGAAGCTTTCTTT.

The chain uses TRBV6-6 and TRBJ1-1, with a tentative D call TRBD1 (5 bases). CDR3 length: 13 amino acids. V gave up 2 bases and J gave up 4 bases, with 8 bases separating them. Germline V gene sequence: CDR1 MNHNY, CDR2 SVGAGI (reference sequence). The CDR3 sequence is CASSYTGGTEAFF. The DNA for the CDR3 is TGTGCCAGCAGTTACACGGGGGGCACTGAAGCTTTCTTT.

The J gene is TRBJ1-2, the V gene TRBV28; unclear D gene. The CDR3 consists of 12 residues. The germline V and J ends were trimmed by 7 bases and 3 bases, with 9 bases remaining between them. Germline V gene data show CDR1 as MDHEN and CDR2 as SYDVKM. The CDR3 region has the DNA TGTGCCAGCACTCGGGAGGACTATGGCTACACCTTC. As protein: CASTREDYGYTF.

The chain couples TRBV7-2 to TRBJ2-7; D possibly corresponds to TRBD1 (6 bases). Germline V gene sequence: CDR1 SGHTA, CDR2 FQGNSA. V was pared by 4 bases and J by 3 bases, with 10 bases between. The CDR3 consists of 13 residues. The CDR3 region has the DNA TGTGCCAGCAGCTCAAGCAGGGGCTACGAGCAGTACTTC. Translated, it gives CASSSSRGYEQYF.

The chain combines TRBV18 with TRBJ2-7; 10 bases line up with TRBD1. Germline-derived CDR1 and CDR2 are KGHSH and LQKENI. V lost 1 base, J lost 4 bases, and 4 bases stayed unmatched. This CDR3 has 15 residues. CDR3 sequence (DNA): TGTGCCAGCTCACCACAGGGGACAGGGGTTTACGAGCAGTACTTC. This sequence encodes CASSPQGTGVYEQYF.

This chain joins TRBV7-8 and TRBJ2-1, with TRBD2 as a possible D gene (5 bases). CDR1 is SGHVS and CDR2 is FQNEAQ in the germline V gene. The CDR3 contains 17 residues. V shed 2 bases and J shed 0 bases, with 14 bases lying between them. The CDR3 DNA follows: TGTGCCAGCAGCTTATCTAGGCTAGCCGCCTCCTACAATGAGCAGTTCTTC. Protein: CASSLSRLAASYNEQFF.